The TCR beta chain described here comes from a study of T cell repertoires in cytomegalovirus infection. TCRdb processed the reads anew with MiXCR; each CDR3 protein has one entry. This sample has roughly 230,000 distinct CDR3 sequences, with 17% found just once. V lost 6 bases and J 0 bases, leaving 18 bases between the germline ends. The CDR3 extends over 17 amino acids. Germline V gene lookup returns CDR1 MNHEY and CDR2 SVGEGT. This clonotype showed up many times. V is TRBV6-2 or TRBV6-3 and J is TRBJ2-4, with D possibly called TRBD1 or TRBD2 (5 bases each). What was sequenced was CD8+ T cells from PBMCs. The sequence was obtained from a human donor in good health (CMV status not recorded). Some clones in this sample may be carry-over from other donors' samples. The CDR3: CASSAQVGDLAKNIQYF. Here the CDR3 DNA reads TGTGCCAGCAGCGCCCAGGTTGGGGACCTAGCCAAAAACATTCAGTACTTC.